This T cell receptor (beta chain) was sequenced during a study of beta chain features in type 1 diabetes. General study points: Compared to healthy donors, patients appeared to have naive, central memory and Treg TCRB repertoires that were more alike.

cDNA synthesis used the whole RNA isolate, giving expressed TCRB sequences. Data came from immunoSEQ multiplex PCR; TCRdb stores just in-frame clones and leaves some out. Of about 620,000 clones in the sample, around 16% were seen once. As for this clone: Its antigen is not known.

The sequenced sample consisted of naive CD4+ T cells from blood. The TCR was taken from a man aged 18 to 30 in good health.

CDR3 loop: CASSVNSGIGNEQYF. The CDR3 coding sequence is TGTGCCAGTAGTGTCAATTCAGGGATTGGTAACGAGCAGTACTTC. This chain joins TRBV19 and TRBJ2-7; D might be TRBD1 (5 bases). V was shortened by 5 bases and J by 5 bases, with 19 bases between the two germline ends. The germline gives CDR1 LNHDA, CDR2 SQIVND (reference sequence). This CDR3 has 15 amino acids.